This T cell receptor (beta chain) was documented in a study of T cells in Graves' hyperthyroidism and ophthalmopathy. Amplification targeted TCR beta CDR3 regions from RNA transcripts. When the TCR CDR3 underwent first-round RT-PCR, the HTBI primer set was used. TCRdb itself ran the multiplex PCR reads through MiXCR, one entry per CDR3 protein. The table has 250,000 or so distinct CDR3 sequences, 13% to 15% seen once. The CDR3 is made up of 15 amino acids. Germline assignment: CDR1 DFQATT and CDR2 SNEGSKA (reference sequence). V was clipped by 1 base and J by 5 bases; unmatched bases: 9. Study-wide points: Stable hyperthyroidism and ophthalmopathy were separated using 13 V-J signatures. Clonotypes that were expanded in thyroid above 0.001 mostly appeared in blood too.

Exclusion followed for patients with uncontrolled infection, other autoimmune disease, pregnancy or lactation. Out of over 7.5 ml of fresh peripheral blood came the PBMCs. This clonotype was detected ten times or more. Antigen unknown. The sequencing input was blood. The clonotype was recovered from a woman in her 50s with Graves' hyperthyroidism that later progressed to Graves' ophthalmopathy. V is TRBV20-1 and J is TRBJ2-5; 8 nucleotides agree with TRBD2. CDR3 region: CSARGGLAGRETQYF. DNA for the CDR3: TGCAGTGCTAGAGGGGGATTAGCGGGACGGGAGACCCAGTACTTC.